What follows are 32 T cell receptor beta chains derived from one specimen sequenced in a study of CD8 T cells in ankylosing spondylitis. TCRdb reprocessed the 5' RACE reads via MiXCR and lists one record per CDR3 protein. There are 200,000 to 300,000 distinct CDR3 sequences in the sample; over 9.5% occur only once, and about 2.8% lies in the top ten. Sequenced: blood, either unsorted or a sorted T cell fraction (not recorded which). The receptors shown here come from a male donor with ankylosing spondylitis or in good health (not recorded which).

This clonotype was observed at least ten times. This chain connects TRBV20-1 to TRBJ2-2; no reliable D call. Germline-derived CDR1 and CDR2 are DFQATT and SNEGSKA (reference sequence). The V end was cut by 0 bases, the J end by 1 base, with 3 bases between. The CDR3 loop spans 13 amino acids. The CDR3 DNA reads as TGCAGTGCTAGAGAAGAGAACACCGGGGAGCTGTTTTTT. Translating it yields CSAREENTGELFF.

This clonotype has ten or more counts. The J gene is TRBJ1-2, the V gene TRBV20-1, with TRBD1 matching over 9 bases. The CDR3 covers 11 residues. Germline V gene lookup returns CDR1 DFQATT and CDR2 SNEGSKA (reference sequence). V lost 7 bases and J lost 3; bases outside the gene matches: 0. CDR3 loop: CSGTGDYGYTF. The DNA of the CDR3 is TGCAGTGGGACAGGGGACTATGGCTACACCTTC.

Many counts were recorded for this clonotype. The chain has TRBV6-1 and TRBJ2-3; 8 bases align to TRBD1. Germline CDR1 reads MNHNS; CDR2 reads SASEGT. Unmatched junction bases numbered 16, after V lost 6 bases and J lost 2 bases. This CDR3 comprises 18 residues. In DNA, the CDR3 is TGTGCCAGCAGCCCCGGACAGGGCCTTATCTTCCTCACAGATACGCAGTATTTT. Amino acids: CASSPGQGLIFLTDTQYF.

This clonotype was seen many times. The rearrangement joins TRBV5-1 to TRBJ2-1; TRBD1 aligns across 9 bases. The CDR3 spans 15 residues. CDR1 is SGHRS, CDR2 YFSETQ, per germline. The V and J ends lost 3 bases and 5 bases, in that order; junction bases with no gene match: 6. The CDR3 coding sequence is TGCGCCAGCAGCTCTGGACAGGGGCTCCACAATGAGCAGTTCTTC. Its protein product is CASSSGQGLHNEQFF.

The rearrangement links TRBV15 to TRBJ1-5, with 7 nucleotides matching TRBD1. Germline CDR1 and CDR2: LNHNV and YYDKDF (reference sequence). The CDR3 extends over 16 amino acids. Trimming took 0 bases from V and 3 from J; bases not matched to a gene: 5. In DNA, the CDR3 is TGTGCCACCAGCAGAGAACAGGGGACACTCAATCAGCCCCAGCATTTT. Translated, it gives CATSREQGTLNQPQHF. Filled out from reference TRBV15 and TRBJ1-5, the complete variable domain reads DAMVIQNPRYQVTQFGKPVTLSCSQTLNHNVMYWYQQKSSQAPKLLFHYYDKDFNNEADTPDNFQSRRPNTSFCFLDIRSPGLGDTAMYLCATSREQGTLNQPQHFGDGTRLSIL.

The chain links TRBV4-1 to TRBJ2-6; TRBD1 might be the D (6 bases). The germline CDR1 and CDR2 sequences are MGHRA and YSYEKL. V dropped 4 bases and J dropped 0 bases, with 19 bases sitting between them. The CDR3 runs to 19 residues. CDR3 sequence: CASSRRSETGDSGANVLTF. The CDR3 DNA reads TGCGCCAGCAGCCGAAGAAGTGAGACAGGTGACTCTGGGGCCAACGTCCTGACTTTC.

This clonotype came up many times. The chain uses TRBV27 and TRBJ2-1; a possible D gene is TRBD1 (6 bases). The CDR3 totals 14 residues. With 7 bases removed from V and 4 bases from J, the gap between germline ends came to 14 bases. In germline, CDR1 is MNHEY, CDR2 SMNVEV (reference sequence). This CDR3 is CASIRGQAYNEQFF. CDR3 DNA: TGTGCCAGCATCAGGGGCCAGGCTTACAATGAGCAGTTCTTC.

The V call is TRBV3-1, the J call TRBJ1-4; 8 bases line up with TRBD1. The J segment lost 10 bases and the V segment lost 5 bases, leaving 6 bases of the junction unmatched. This CDR3 region has 13 residues. Germline V lookup: CDR1 LGHDT, CDR2 YNNKEL (reference sequence). The CDR3 region is CASSADRGGKLFF. CDR3 coding DNA: TGTGCCAGCAGCGCCGACAGGGGTGGAAAACTGTTTTTT.

This clonotype was recorded a few times. V and J are TRBV11-2 and TRBJ2-1, with D possibly TRBD2 on 5 matching bases. The CDR3 contains 15 residues. The V end was cut by 4 bases, the J end by 0 bases, with 10 bases between. Germline CDR1 is SGHAT and CDR2 is FQNNGV. CDR3 amino acids: CASSSGVSSYNEQFF. DNA of the CDR3: TGTGCCAGCAGCTCCGGGGTGAGCTCCTACAATGAGCAGTTCTTC.

Many counts were recorded for this clonotype. This CDR3 is CSARDAEGLYEQYF. The DNA for the CDR3 is TGCAGTGCTAGAGATGCGGAAGGGCTATACGAGCAGTACTTC. The genes are TRBV20-1 and TRBJ2-7; D remains unclear. Trimming cost V 0 bases and J 4 bases, with 13 bases left between them. The germline V gene encodes CDR1 DFQATT and CDR2 SNEGSKA (reference sequence). This CDR3 comprises 14 residues.

This clonotype was recorded at least ten times. The V gene is TRBV24-1, the J gene TRBJ2-5; D tentatively reads TRBD1 or TRBD2 (5 bases each). Trimming removed 2 bases at V and 5 bases at J, with 14 bases between. CDR1 is KGHDR and CDR2 is SFDVKD in the germline V gene. This CDR3 comprises 15 residues. For the CDR3, the DNA is TGTGCCACCAGTGATTCATGGGACCCGAGGGAGACCCAGTACTTC. Translated: CATSDSWDPRETQYF.

This clonotype was seen a few times. The V and J genes are TRBV6-1 and TRBJ1-6; 7 nucleotides line up with TRBD1. V trimming: 0 bases; J trimming: 10 bases; junction bases outside the gene matches: 6. Germline CDR1 and CDR2: MNHNS and SASEGT. There are 15 residues in the CDR3. The DNA of the CDR3 is TGTGCCAGCAGTGAAGCGCGGCAGGGGGTCTCACCCCTCCACTTT. This translates into CASSEARQGVSPLHF.

This clonotype was observed many times. CDR3 nucleotide sequence: TGTGCCAGCTCACAGGGAATGGGCAATCAGCCCCAGCATTTT. It is translated as CASSQGMGNQPQHF. The chain has TRBV18 and TRBJ1-5; D gene ambiguous. The CDR3 length is 14 residues. V lost 4 bases to trimming and J lost 2 bases, with 9 bases between them. In germline, CDR1 is KGHSH, CDR2 LQKENI.

This clonotype showed up many times. The J gene is TRBJ2-5, the V gene TRBV3-1; D gene uncertain. V was cut by 5 bases and J by 0 bases, with 7 bases left in between. The CDR3 sequence is 13 residues long. Germline CDR1 reads LGHDT; CDR2 reads YNNKEL (reference sequence). In nucleotides, the CDR3 is TGTGCCAGCAGCGACTGGTACCAAGAGACCCAGTACTTC. The encoded protein is CASSDWYQETQYF.

There are a few counts of this clonotype. V and J are TRBV7-2 and TRBJ2-1; TRBD2 aligns across 10 bases. Germline CDR1 SGHTA, CDR2 FQGNSA. The trim removed 6 bases at V and 6 bases at J, leaving 8 bases unmatched. The CDR3 runs to 15 residues. Here the CDR3 reads CASSFGPSGGNEQFF. Here the CDR3 DNA reads TGTGCCAGCAGTTTCGGCCCTAGCGGGGGCAATGAGCAGTTCTTC.

At least ten counts were recorded for this clonotype. This chain links TRBV6-5 with TRBJ2-3; possibly TRBD1 for D (5 bases). This CDR3 region has 17 residues. V was cut by 0 bases and J by 5 bases, with 18 bases left in between. Per germline, CDR1 MNHEY and CDR2 SVGAGI. CDR3 DNA: TGTGCCAGCAGTTACTCTGGGGCCTTCTTGGGTGGAGATACGCAGTATTTT. Translated, it gives CASSYSGAFLGGDTQYF.

At least ten counts were recorded for this clonotype. This sequence joins TRBV5-1 and TRBJ2-3; TRBD1 matches at 7 bases. The CDR3 length is 15 residues. Looked up from germline, CDR1 is SGHRS and CDR2 is YFSETQ. V shed 4 bases, J shed 1 base, and the junction held 6 bases outside the gene matches. The CDR3 region is CASSMNRGGTDTQYF. The CDR3 region has the DNA TGCGCCAGCAGCATGAACAGGGGAGGCACAGATACGCAGTATTTT.

There are many counts of this clonotype. The J gene is TRBJ2-7, the V gene TRBV5-1; D is possibly TRBD1 (5 bases). The CDR3 is 12 residues long. V lost 4 bases and J 1 base, leaving 6 bases between the germline ends. Germline lookup yields CDR1 SGHRS and CDR2 YFSETQ. The CDR3 sequence: CASSGASYEQYF. CDR3 in DNA: TGCGCCAGCAGCGGGGCTTCCTACGAGCAGTACTTC.

This clonotype was counted at least ten times. The chain recombines TRBV6-6 with TRBJ2-3; D gene unclear. With 5 bases removed from V and 6 bases from J, the gap between germline ends came to 12 bases. CDR1 is MNHNY, CDR2 SVGAGI, per germline (reference sequence). The CDR3 length is 13 residues. In nucleotides, the CDR3 is TGTGCCAGCAGTCAACCGGAAGAGGATACGCAGTATTTT. It yields the protein CASSQPEEDTQYF.

CDR3 amino acids: CSVEGEGSSTDTQYF. Here the CDR3 DNA reads TGCAGCGTTGAAGGTGAGGGGTCCTCCACAGATACGCAGTATTTT. This chain joins TRBV29-1 and TRBJ2-3; the D gene could be TRBD1 or TRBD2 (5 bases each). The CDR3 runs 15 residues. Germline CDR1 is SQVTM and CDR2 is ANQGSEA. Trimming took 1 base from V and 2 from J, leaving 13 bases between them.

This clonotype was seen many times. The chain combines TRBV10-2 with TRBJ1-1, with 7 bases identical to TRBD1. Germline CDR1 and CDR2: WSHSY and SAAADI. This CDR3 contains 14 residues. Trimming removed 3 bases from V and 5 bases from J; junction bases left unmatched: 6. This CDR3 is CASSELKQGTEAFF. For the CDR3, the DNA is TGCGCCAGCAGTGAACTAAAACAGGGGACTGAAGCTTTCTTT.

This clonotype occurred many times. This chain joins TRBV12-3 or TRBV12-4 and TRBJ2-1; maybe TRBD2 (5 bases). V lost 7 bases to trimming and J lost 2 bases, with 12 bases between them. The CDR3 extends over 14 amino acids. CDR3 residues: CASTHDGAYNEQFF. For the CDR3, the DNA is TGTGCCAGCACCCATGACGGGGCCTACAATGAGCAGTTCTTC.

This clonotype occurred many times. The chain uses TRBV29-1 and TRBJ1-2, with D perhaps TRBD1 (5 bases). Germline CDR1 and CDR2: SQVTM and ANQGSEA. Trimming shortened V by 3 bases and J by 5 bases, and 7 bases separated the two germline ends. The CDR3 totals 11 residues. CDR3 protein: CSVDEGYGYTF. The CDR3, as DNA: TGCAGCGTTGACGAGGGGTATGGCTACACCTTC.

In its sample, this clonotype was seen a few times. V usage is TRBV5-1 and J usage is TRBJ2-5; TRBD2 matches 12 bases. V trimming: 2 bases; J trimming: 5 bases; junction bases outside the gene matches: 7. Looked up from germline, CDR1 is SGHRS and CDR2 is YFSETQ. The CDR3 is 16 amino acids. CDR3 sequence: CASSLLTSGSGETQYF. The CDR3 DNA follows: TGCGCCAGCAGCTTACTGACTAGCGGGAGTGGGGAGACCCAGTACTTC.

This clonotype was detected many times. The J gene is TRBJ1-5, the V gene TRBV29-1; D unresolved. The CDR3 loop spans 8 amino acids. Germline V gives CDR1 SQVTM, CDR2 ANQGSEA. The CDR3, as DNA: TGCAGGGGGTGGCCCCAGCATTTT. Its translation: CRGWPQHF.

This sequence joins TRBV27 and TRBJ2-7; D ambiguous. Germline V gene data show CDR1 as MNHEY and CDR2 as SMNVEV (reference sequence). The CDR3 is 14 residues long. Trimming removed 3 bases at V and 3 bases at J, with 12 bases between. The DNA for the CDR3 is TGTGCCAGCAGTTTCAGCGTGCCCTACTACGAGCAGTACTTC. This translates into CASSFSVPYYEQYF.

There are many counts of this clonotype. The junction differs from germline at one of its ends, possibly a read error. V and J are TRBV3-1 and TRBJ2-3, with 12 bases lining up with TRBD2. From germline, CDR1 is LGHDT and CDR2 YNNKEL (reference sequence). This CDR3 is 17 amino acids long. CDR3 amino acids: CASSQDRLTSGRTVSHF. The CDR3 DNA follows: TGTGCCAGCAGCCAAGATAGGCTTACTAGCGGGAGGACCGTCTCGCATTTT.

The sample holds many counts of this clonotype. The chain links TRBV20-1 to TRBJ2-1, with 7 bases matching TRBD2. CDR3 length equals 12 residues. V dropped 8 bases and J dropped 0; count of bases not matched to a gene: 1. In germline, CDR1 is DFQATT, CDR2 SNEGSKA (reference sequence). For the CDR3, the DNA is TGCAGTACGGGGGGCTCCTACAATGAGCAGTTCTTC. Translating gives CSTGGSYNEQFF.

Many counts were recorded for this clonotype. The chain combines TRBV19 with TRBJ2-7; 11 nucleotides agree with TRBD2. CDR3 length: 19 amino acids. Germline V gene sequence: CDR1 LNHDA, CDR2 SQIVND (reference sequence). V shed 3 bases, J shed 0 bases, and the junction held 13 bases outside the gene matches. CDR3 residues: CASSIPGLADEKSSYEQYF. The CDR3 DNA sequence: TGTGCCAGTAGTATCCCGGGACTAGCGGACGAAAAGAGCTCCTACGAGCAGTACTTC.

This clonotype was counted a few times. The chain links TRBV7-2 to TRBJ2-1; 11 bases align to TRBD2. The trim removed 3 bases at V and 6 bases at J, leaving 4 bases unmatched. In germline, CDR1 is SGHTA, CDR2 FQGNSA. The CDR3 spans 15 residues. The CDR3 loop reads CASSLTSGVRNEQFF. CDR3 coding DNA: TGTGCCAGCAGCTTGACTAGCGGGGTCCGCAATGAGCAGTTCTTC.

Comment on this clonotype: With a much larger clone just one base away, this may be a read error. The chain combines TRBV4-1 with TRBJ2-6; 7 bases map to TRBD1. Germline V gene sequence: CDR1 MGHRA, CDR2 YSYEKL. The CDR3 extends over 17 amino acids. J gave up 4 bases and V 1 base, and 7 bases lay outside the gene matches. CDR3 nucleotide sequence: TGCGCCAGCAGCCAAGCCCAGGGGGTCTACGGGGCCAACGTCCTGACTTTC. Residues: CASSQAQGVYGANVLTF.

This clonotype came up many times. The chain uses TRBV12-3 or TRBV12-4 and TRBJ1-6, with 7 bases that match TRBD1. The CDR3 has 15 residues. V shed 8 bases and J 1 base; nucleotides not matched to a gene: 5. The CDR3 protein is CASARRGSYNSPLHF. The CDR3 bases are TGTGCCAGCGCGCGCAGGGGGTCCTATAATTCACCCCTCCACTTT.